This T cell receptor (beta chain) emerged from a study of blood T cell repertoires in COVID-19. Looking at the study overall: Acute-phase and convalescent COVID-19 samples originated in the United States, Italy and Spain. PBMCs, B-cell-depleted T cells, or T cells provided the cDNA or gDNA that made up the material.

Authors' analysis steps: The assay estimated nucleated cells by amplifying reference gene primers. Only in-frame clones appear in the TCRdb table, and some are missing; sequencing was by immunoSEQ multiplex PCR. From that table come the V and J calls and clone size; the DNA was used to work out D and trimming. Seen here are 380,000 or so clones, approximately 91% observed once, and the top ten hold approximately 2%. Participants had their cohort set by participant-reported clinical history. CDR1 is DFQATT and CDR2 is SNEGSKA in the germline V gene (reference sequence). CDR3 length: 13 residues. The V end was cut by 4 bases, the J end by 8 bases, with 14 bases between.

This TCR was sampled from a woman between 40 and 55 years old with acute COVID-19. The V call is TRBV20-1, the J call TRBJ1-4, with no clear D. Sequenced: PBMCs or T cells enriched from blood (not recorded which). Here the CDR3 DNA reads TGCAGTGCTATTGAGAGGGTCCCAGAAAAACTGTTTTTT. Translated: CSAIERVPEKLFF.